The T cell receptor beta chain under discussion was sequenced for a study of radiation and T cells in renal cell carcinoma. Notes on the study in general: Pretreatment tumor biopsies were lacking, so baseline clonotypes are unknown.

Assay used: immunoSEQ multiplex PCR; TCRdb lists only in-frame clones, some missing. The sample carries over 120,000 clones, 86% recorded once. This clone appeared a single time. What it binds is not known. Documented time point: blood 4 weeks post-SBRT, at nephrectomy. Regarding treatment: 15 Gy SBRT to primary tumor, nephrectomy 4 weeks later. Blood was sampled at baseline, 2 weeks and 4 weeks after SBRT. V lost 5 bases to trimming and J lost 0 bases, with 14 bases between them. This CDR3 is 16 amino acids long. Germline CDR1 and CDR2: SGHTA and FQGNSA. This chain joins TRBV7-2 and TRBJ2-1, with D perhaps matching TRBD2 (6 bases). The material sequenced was blood, taken from a patient whose treatment included radiotherapy and nephrectomy. The receptor comes from a woman in her forties or fifties with renal cell carcinoma. The CDR3 sequence is CASSLTRSSSYNEQFF. The CDR3 DNA is TGTGCCAGCAGCCTGACTAGAAGTAGCTCCTACAATGAGCAGTTCTTC.